These 13 T cell receptor beta chains came from one sample sequenced in a study of shared clonotypes between healthy human individuals (dated by TCRdb to about 2020). Libraries were prepared through the immunoSEQ multiplex PCR assay. TCRdb retrieved this table from immuneACCESS and kept in-frame rearrangements only. Not all clones are present; in checked studies, unresolved V genes account for under half, and no reason is known for the remainder. The sample table lists some 1,100,000 clones, around 78% of them with a count of one. About 0.52% of the sample comes from the top ten. Sequenced sample: memory CD4+ T cells from PBMCs. The cell subset or site label for this specimen denotes: CD45RA-negative fraction. The receptors originated from a man aged 18 to 29 in good health. Some clones in this sample may be carry-over from other donors' samples.

Note on this clone: The identical CDR3 is also encoded by other nucleotide sequences in the sample. The rearrangement links TRBV7-9 to TRBJ1-2; TRBD1 is a possible D gene (6 bases). This CDR3 is 12 amino acids long. The germline V gene encodes CDR1 SEHNR and CDR2 FQNEAQ (reference sequence). V lost 3 bases to trimming and J lost 4 bases, with 6 bases between them. CDR3 protein: CASSLTGYGYTF. The CDR3 region has the DNA TGTGCCAGCAGCTTGACAGGCTATGGCTACACCTTC.

The V call is TRBV29-1, the J call TRBJ2-5, with D perhaps assigned TRBD1 or TRBD2 (5 bases each). The CDR3 totals 11 residues. Looked up from germline, CDR1 is SQVTM and CDR2 is ANQGSEA. V was pared by 7 bases and J by 5 bases, with 11 bases between. The DNA of the CDR3 is TGCAGCGGGGGGTACGGGGAGACCCAGTACTTC. The encoded protein is CSGGYGETQYF.

The chain carries TRBV6-5 and TRBJ2-1; possibly TRBD1 or TRBD2 for D (5 bases each). This CDR3 spans 15 amino acids. V was trimmed by 3 bases and J by 5 bases, leaving 14 bases between them. The germline CDR1 and CDR2 sequences are MNHEY and SVGAGI. The CDR3 bases are TGTGCCAGCAGTTATAGGAGCGGCAGGGACAATGAGCAGTTCTTC. As protein: CASSYRSGRDNEQFF.

The chain has TRBV4-1 and TRBJ2-1; the D gene is possibly TRBD2 (5 bases). In germline, CDR1 is MGHRA, CDR2 YSYEKL. V was cut by 4 bases and J by 1 base, with 11 bases left in between. This CDR3 comprises 15 residues. The CDR3 spells CASSLGERSYNEQFF. CDR3 nucleotides: TGCGCCAGCAGCCTGGGAGAAAGGTCCTACAATGAGCAGTTCTTC.

This clone was recorded a few times. The rearrangement uses TRBV7-9 and TRBJ1-1; D is uncertain. The CDR3 loop spans 14 amino acids. V was pared by 3 bases and J by 6 bases, with 14 bases between. Germline assignment: CDR1 SEHNR and CDR2 FQNEAQ (reference sequence). This chain's CDR3 is CASSFRSGRAEAFF. CDR3 bases: TGTGCCAGCAGCTTCAGGAGCGGTCGGGCTGAAGCTTTCTTT. Variable domain in full (rest from reference TRBV7-9 and TRBJ1-1): DTGVSQNPRHKITKRGQNVTFRCDPISEHNRLYWYRQTLGQGPEFLTYFQNEAQLEKSRLLSDRFSAERPKGSFSTLEIQRTEQGDSAMYLCASSFRSGRAEAFFGQGTRLTVV.

This clone appeared a few times. The CDR3 loop reads CASSLREGTDTQYF. The DNA of the CDR3 is TGTGCCAGCTCGCTGCGGGAGGGTACAGATACGCAGTATTTT. The chain links TRBV9 to TRBJ2-3; 9 nucleotides match TRBD2. Germline lookup yields CDR1 SGDLS and CDR2 YYNGEE. This CDR3 spans 14 amino acids. V was clipped by 7 bases and J by 3 bases; unmatched bases: 6.

As regards this clone: Other nucleotide sequences in the sample specify the same CDR3. The CDR3 region is CASSSTGDTEAFF. Here the CDR3 DNA reads TGCGCCAGCAGCTCTACAGGGGACACTGAAGCTTTCTTT. The V call is TRBV5-1, the J call TRBJ1-1; the match to TRBD1 covers 7 bases. CDR3 size: 13 residues. Germline assignment: CDR1 SGHRS and CDR2 YFSETQ. The V gene end was trimmed by 3 bases and the J gene end by 3 bases; junction bases not matched to a gene: 2.

V gene TRBV5-1 combines with J gene TRBJ2-7; 8 positions agree with TRBD1. J lost 5 bases, V lost 5 bases, and 9 bases had no gene match. Germline-derived CDR1 and CDR2 are SGHRS and YFSETQ. The CDR3 is 14 amino acids. The CDR3 loop reads CASRTGQVENEQYF. The DNA for the CDR3 is TGCGCCAGCAGAACGGGACAGGTGGAGAACGAGCAGTACTTC.

The chain joins TRBV28 to TRBJ2-3; TRBD1 is a possible D gene (6 bases). From germline, CDR1 is MDHEN and CDR2 SYDVKM. CDR3 length equals 13 residues. V was cut by 6 bases and J by 3 bases, with 10 bases left in between. Written as DNA, the CDR3 is TGTGCCAGCAGACAGGGTCTAACAGATACGCAGTATTTT. It is translated as CASRQGLTDTQYF.

Ten or more counts support this clone. At one of its ends the junction is not consistent with the germline gene, which may arise from a read error. This sequence joins TRBV28 and TRBJ2-3, with D tentatively TRBD1 or TRBD2 (5 bases each). The CDR3 covers 15 residues. Germline V gene data show CDR1 as MDHEN and CDR2 as SYDVKM. In DNA, the CDR3 is TGTGCCGGCAGGGACCGGAACCTTAGCACAGATACGCAGTATTTT. Protein sequence: CAGRDRNLSTDTQYF.

This CDR3 reads CAISGAGASYEQYF. The CDR3 nucleotides are TGTGCCATCAGTGGGGCGGGAGCCTCCTACGAGCAGTACTTC. The rearrangement joins TRBV10-3 to TRBJ2-7; TRBD2 agrees at 7 bases. V was pared by 4 bases and J by 0 bases, with 3 bases of the junction left unmatched. Germline assignment: CDR1 ENHRY and CDR2 SYGVKD. The CDR3 consists of 14 residues.

The J gene is TRBJ2-2, the V gene TRBV11-2; tentatively, D is TRBD2 (6 bases). V shed 1 base and J shed 0 bases, with 12 bases lying between them. The CDR3 is made up of 17 amino acids. Germline CDR1 SGHAT, CDR2 FQNNGV. This chain's CDR3 is CASSLVRGAANTGELFF. CDR3 bases: TGTGCCAGCAGCTTAGTGCGGGGCGCTGCGAACACCGGGGAGCTGTTTTTT.

This clone was found many times. The chain couples TRBV29-1 to TRBJ2-3, with D perhaps matching TRBD1 (6 bases). V was shortened by 4 bases and J by 6 bases, with 14 bases between the two germline ends. CDR1 and CDR2 from the germline V gene are SQVTM and ANQGSEA. The CDR3 has 13 amino acids. CDR3 nucleotide sequence: TGCAGCGTTGGGCAGGGACACATGGATACGCAGTATTTT. This encodes CSVGQGHMDTQYF.